These 23 T cell receptor beta chains were all obtained from the same sample, sequenced in a study of cytomegalovirus exposure and HLA in healthy donors. Primers for the PCR totalled 60 Vbeta and 13 Jbeta. The data were produced by immunoSEQ multiplex PCR, yet TCRdb's version contains in-frame clones alone and is incomplete. The profile shows a few hundred thousand clones, roughly 80% of them singletons. The source material was PBMCs. Receptor source: a girl aged 10-17 years in good health and CMV-seronegative.

The CDR3: CASSLASGITYNEQFF. The CDR3 DNA reads TGTGCCAGCAGCTTGGCTAGCGGGATTACTTACAATGAGCAGTTCTTC. This rearrangement joins TRBV5-6 to TRBJ2-1; 9 bases are shared with TRBD2. V was pared by 0 bases and J by 4 bases, with 5 bases of the junction left unmatched. The CDR3 runs to 16 residues. Germline CDR1 is SGHDT and CDR2 is YYEEEE.

The chain is built from TRBV9 and TRBJ2-2, with unresolved D. CDR1 and CDR2 (germline): SGDLS, YYNGEE. The CDR3 consists of 14 residues. Trimming left V 0 bases short and J 9 bases short, with 12 bases between. CDR3 protein: CASSVDTVHRELFF. For the CDR3, the DNA is TGTGCCAGCAGCGTAGATACAGTCCATAGGGAGCTGTTTTTT.

This clone has only a few counts. The chain employs TRBV6-6 and TRBJ1-3; D is possibly TRBD1 (5 bases). CDR3 size: 14 residues. Germline V lookup: CDR1 MNHNY, CDR2 SVGAGI (reference sequence). Trimming took off 2 bases at V and 2 bases at J, with 7 bases between the two ends. The CDR3 protein is CASSYARAGNTIYF. CDR3 nucleotide sequence: TGTGCCAGCAGTTACGCCAGGGCTGGAAACACCATATATTTT.

The V call is TRBV13, the J call TRBJ1-6, with D possibly matching TRBD1 (6 bases). V was shortened by 2 bases and J by 14 bases, with 16 bases between the two germline ends. There are 14 residues in the CDR3. Germline lookup yields CDR1 PRHDT and CDR2 FYEKMQ (reference sequence). In nucleotides, the CDR3 is TGTGCCAGCAGCTTAAGTAGGACAGCTCGTTCCCTCCACTTT. It translates to CASSLSRTARSLHF.

This clone appeared a single time. The V gene is TRBV2, the J gene TRBJ2-5, with TRBD2 as a possible D gene (5 bases). The J call could be wrong; TRBJ2-7 is a better fit for the DNA end. Germline V lookup: CDR1 SNHLY, CDR2 FYNNEI. The CDR3 length is 14 residues. The CDR3 DNA reads TGTGCCAGCAGTGGGCAACTAGATGGGATCGAGCAGTACTTC. It yields the protein CASSGQLDGIEQYF.

This rearrangement joins TRBV7-2 to TRBJ2-5; 10 positions agree with TRBD2. Germline trimming cut 4 bases from V and 5 bases from J; bases unmatched to any gene: 4. CDR1 SGHTA and CDR2 FQGNSA come from the germline V gene. CDR3 length equals 14 residues. DNA of the CDR3: TGTGCCAGCAGCTCCCGACTAGCGGGTGAGACCCAGTACTTC. Its translation: CASSSRLAGETQYF.

The V and J genes are TRBV6-6 and TRBJ2-5; D is ambiguous. In germline, CDR1 is MNHNY, CDR2 SVGAGI (reference sequence). CDR3 size: 14 residues. V lost 0 bases and J 2 bases, leaving 7 bases between the germline ends. The CDR3 region has the DNA TGTGCCAGCAGTTACTCGTCCCCACAAGAGACCCAGTACTTC. Protein: CASSYSSPQETQYF.

This chain connects TRBV6-1 to TRBJ2-1; 7 bases line up with TRBD2. Germline V gene lookup returns CDR1 MNHNS and CDR2 SASEGT. V lost 0 bases, J lost 3 bases, and 2 bases stayed unmatched. CDR3 length: 15 residues. The CDR3, as DNA: TGTGCCAGCAGTGAAGCGGGAGGGGACTACAATGAGCAGTTCTTC. Translated: CASSEAGGDYNEQFF.

The chain uses TRBV9 and TRBJ1-1, with TRBD1 identical over 7 bases. Trimming removed 4 bases from V and 1 base from J; junction bases left unmatched: 1. The germline V gene encodes CDR1 SGDLS and CDR2 YYNGEE. There are 13 residues in the CDR3. This CDR3 is CASSSGGNTEAFF. CDR3 in DNA: TGTGCCAGCAGCTCAGGGGGGAACACTGAAGCTTTCTTT. The variable domain in full, with the rest retrieved from reference TRBV9 and TRBJ1-1, is DSGVTQTPKHLITATGQRVTLRCSPRSGDLSVYWYQQSLDQGLQFLIQYYNGEERAKGNILERFSAQQFPDLHSELNLSSLELGDSALYFCASSSGGNTEAFFGQGTRLTVV.

The chain employs TRBV5-5 and TRBJ2-3, with 16 bases that match TRBD2. This CDR3 has 18 residues. Germline V lookup: CDR1 SGHKS, CDR2 YYEKEE (reference sequence). With 4 bases clipped from V and 4 bases from J, the junction kept 9 bases outside the gene matches. The CDR3, as DNA: TGTGCCAGCAGCGCGCCGGGACTAGCGGGAGGGGCGGCAGATACGCAGTATTTT. It codes for CASSAPGLAGGAADTQYF.

The chain combines TRBV28 with TRBJ2-2; the match to TRBD2 covers 8 bases. The ends lost 2 bases at V and 4 bases at J; junction bases unmatched: 6. This CDR3 has 16 amino acids. CDR1 is MDHEN, CDR2 SYDVKM, per germline. The CDR3 region has the DNA TGTGCCAGCAGTTTACCCGGGACTAGAGGCACCGGGGAGCTGTTTTTT. It is translated as CASSLPGTRGTGELFF.

The J gene is TRBJ1-2, the V gene TRBV7-6; 7 positions match TRBD1. Germline-derived CDR1 and CDR2 are SGHVS and FNYEAQ. V dropped 4 bases and J dropped 6; count of bases not matched to a gene: 14. The CDR3 runs 16 residues. Written as DNA, the CDR3 is TGTGCCAGCAGCTCGGGCCGGGACAGCCGAATTCATGGCTACACCTTC. As protein: CASSSGRDSRIHGYTF.

The chain employs TRBV25-1 and TRBJ2-1, with D possibly matching TRBD2 (5 bases). CDR1 MGHDK and CDR2 SYGVNS come from the germline V gene. The ends were cut back, 0 bases at V and 5 bases at J, with 11 bases in the middle. This CDR3 spans 15 amino acids. The CDR3, as DNA: TGTGCCAGCAGTGAATATAGCGAGTGGGACAATGAGCAGTTCTTC. The encoded protein is CASSEYSEWDNEQFF.

The chain joins TRBV15 to TRBJ2-6, with D unclear. The CDR3 is 16 amino acids. CDR1 and CDR2 (germline): LNHNV, YYDKDF (reference sequence). The V end lost 4 bases, the J end lost 0 bases, and 10 bases lay between the germline ends. The CDR3 nucleotides are TGTGCCACCAGCACAATAGACACCTCTGGGGCCAACGTCCTGACTTTC. It translates to CATSTIDTSGANVLTF. The full variable domain, rest sourced from reference TRBV15 and TRBJ2-6, is DAMVIQNPRYQVTQFGKPVTLSCSQTLNHNVMYWYQQKSSQAPKLLFHYYDKDFNNEADTPDNFQSRRPNTSFCFLDIRSPGLGDTAMYLCATSTIDTSGANVLTFGAGSRLTVL.

The rearrangement links TRBV7-9 to TRBJ1-2; D perhaps matches TRBD1 (5 bases). V lost 4 bases, J lost 1 base, and 19 bases lay in between. CDR3 length: 17 amino acids. CDR1 and CDR2 from the germline V gene are SEHNR and FQNEAQ (reference sequence). The CDR3, as DNA: TGTGCCAGCAGCTCCTCCGTTATCGACAGAGATAACTATGGCTACACCTTC. Translation: CASSSSVIDRDNYGYTF.

This clone was detected only a few times. V usage is TRBV5-4 and J usage is TRBJ1-2; the D is unclear. The ends were cut back, 1 base at V and 5 bases at J, with 6 bases in the middle. This CDR3 region has 12 residues. Germline V gives CDR1 SGHNT, CDR2 YYREEE (reference sequence). CDR3 residues: CASSLTDYGYTF. The CDR3 DNA reads as TGTGCCAGCAGCTTGACAGATTATGGCTACACCTTC.

The chain uses TRBV18 and TRBJ1-1, with 7 bases that match TRBD1. Germline V gives CDR1 KGHSH, CDR2 LQKENI. The junction had 9 bases not matched to a gene; V was cut back by 4 bases and J by 7 bases. CDR3 length equals 14 residues. Written as DNA, the CDR3 is TGTGCCAGCTCACAAGGACAGGTCCTCAGTGAAGCTTTCTTT. This translates into CASSQGQVLSEAFF. Using reference TRBV18 and TRBJ1-1 for the parts outside the CDR3, the full variable domain is NAGVMQNPRHLVRRRGQEARLRCSPMKGHSHVYWYRQLPEEGLKFMVYLQKENIIDESGMPKERFSAEFPKEGPSILRIQQVVRGDSAAYFCASSQGQVLSEAFFGQGTRLTVV.

This clone was seen a few times. This chain uses TRBV6-5 with TRBJ2-7, with a possible D match to TRBD1 (5 bases). The CDR3 extends over 13 amino acids. The germline CDR1 and CDR2 sequences are MNHEY and SVGAGI. Trimming removed 2 bases at V and 3 bases at J, with 8 bases between. CDR3 nucleotides: TGTGCCAGCAGTTACGGGGCGGACTACGAGCAGTACTTC. Amino acids: CASSYGADYEQYF.

The chain is built from TRBV7-8 and TRBJ2-5; possible D gene TRBD2, 5 bases. The germline V gene has CDR1 SGHVS and CDR2 FQNEAQ. V was trimmed by 1 base and J by 5 bases, leaving 17 bases between them. The CDR3 is 16 amino acids. DNA of the CDR3: TGTGCCAGCAGCTTAGGCACGGGAATCGTTTCGGAGACCCAGTACTTC. This encodes CASSLGTGIVSETQYF.

This chain joins TRBV4-2 and TRBJ2-2; D remains ambiguous. Trimming cost V 1 base and J 6 bases, with 18 bases left between them. This CDR3 has 17 residues. Germline V CDR1 and CDR2: LGHNA, YNFKEQ. CDR3 DNA: TGTGCCAGCAGCCAAGCCCTTTACCCTAGGAATGCCGGGGAGCTGTTTTTT. It yields the protein CASSQALYPRNAGELFF.

This chain uses TRBV11-2 with TRBJ2-7; 7 positions agree with TRBD2. Germline CDR1 and CDR2: SGHAT and FQNNGV. The trim removed 4 bases at V and 0 bases at J, leaving 6 bases unmatched. This CDR3 region has 15 residues. The DNA of the CDR3 is TGTGCCAGCAGCTGGCGGGAGCTCCTCTCCTACGAGCAGTACTTC. It translates to CASSWRELLSYEQYF.

This sequence joins TRBV2 and TRBJ2-1; 8 positions match TRBD2. Germline V lookup: CDR1 SNHLY, CDR2 FYNNEI. The trim removed 11 bases at V and 6 bases at J, leaving 12 bases unmatched. There are 14 residues in the CDR3. CDR3 DNA: TGTGCCTCTCCGTCTAGCGGGTTTATCAATGAGCAGTTCTTC. Protein sequence: CASPSSGFINEQFF. The whole variable domain, filled in from reference TRBV2 and TRBJ2-1, reads EPEVTQTPSHQVTQMGQEVILRCVPISNHLYFYWYRQILGQKVEFLVSFYNNEISEKSEIFDDQFSVERPDGSNFTLKIRSTKLEDSAMYFCASPSSGFINEQFFGPGTRLTVL.

This rearrangement joins TRBV6-6 to TRBJ2-5; 10 bases match TRBD1. The CDR3 loop spans 15 amino acids. After removal of 7 bases from V and 2 bases from J, the junction contained 7 bases not matched to a gene. Germline CDR1 reads MNHNY; CDR2 reads SVGAGI (reference sequence). The DNA of the CDR3 is TGTGCCAGCACAAAGACAGGGGGCAAACAAGAGACCCAGTACTTC. Translated: CASTKTGGKQETQYF.